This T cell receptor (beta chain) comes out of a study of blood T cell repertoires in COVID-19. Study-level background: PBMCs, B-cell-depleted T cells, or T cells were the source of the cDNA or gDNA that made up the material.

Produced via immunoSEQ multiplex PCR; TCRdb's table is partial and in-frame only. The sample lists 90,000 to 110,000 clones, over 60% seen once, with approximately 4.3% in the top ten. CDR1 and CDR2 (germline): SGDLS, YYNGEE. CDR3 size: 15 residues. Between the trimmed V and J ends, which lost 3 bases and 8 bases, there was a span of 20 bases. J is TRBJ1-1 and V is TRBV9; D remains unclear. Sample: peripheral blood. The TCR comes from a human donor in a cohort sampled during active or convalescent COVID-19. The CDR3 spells CASSGRRRETCEAFF. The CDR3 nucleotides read TGTGCCAGCAGCGGGAGACGGCGGGAGACGTGCGAAGCTTTCTTT. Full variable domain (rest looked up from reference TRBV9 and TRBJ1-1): DSGVTQTPKHLITATGQRVTLRCSPRSGDLSVYWYQQSLDQGLQFLIQYYNGEERAKGNILERFSAQQFPDLHSELNLSSLELGDSALYFCASSGRRRETCEAFFGQGTRLTVV.